The clone carrying this TCR beta chain was counted only a few times. This sample stems from a study of shared clonotypes between healthy human individuals. Germline V gives CDR1 SGHRS, CDR2 YFSETQ. This CDR3 spans 16 amino acids. J was trimmed by 3 bases and V by 1 base; bases with no gene match: 8. Some clones are missing from TCRdb's copy, which holds only in-frame ones; the method was immunoSEQ multiplex PCR. The sample records about 700,000 clones, approximately 79% being singletons. V gene TRBV5-1 combines with J gene TRBJ2-3; 7 bases match TRBD1. The sequencing input was memory CD4+ T cells sorted from blood. Subset in this sample: CD45RA-negative fraction. The sequence was collected from a woman between 25 and 40 years old in good health. CDR3 region: CASSLSTGVITDTQYF. The CDR3 coding sequence is TGCGCCAGCAGCTTGTCCACAGGGGTGATTACAGATACGCAGTATTTT.